This T cell receptor (beta chain) was identified in a study of cytomegalovirus exposure and HLA in healthy donors (dated by TCRdb to about 2017). Study-wide context: In an earlier analysis of 450 to 750 of the donors, less than 350 Gb of sequence data and 90 million to 120 million unique TCR beta sequences from 150 million to 200 million T cells were reported. To decide whether each TCR beta V gene segment behaved as functional or pseudogenic, an earlier analysis of several hundred of the donors relied on high-throughput TCR beta sequencing. A later analysis re-analyzed previously published TCR beta repertoires from about 600 donors and added high-resolution HLA genotyping to study TCR occurrence patterns. The study profiled the T cell repertoires of 550 to 700 subjects by immunosequencing and related them to cytomegalovirus serostatus. Roughly five DR-DQ haplotypes were handled as single units for association and clustering because linkage in the cohort was strong. Approximately 310 gigabases of sequencing data and around 87 million unique TCR sequences were included in an early release covering 500 to 750 HLA-typed donors. Donor age, sex, ethnicity and CMV serostatus were collected together with the repertoire data. The number of donors typed differed by locus, with 629-630 for A, B, C, DRB1 and DQB1, roughly 520 for DQA1, over 600 for DPA1, and around 460 for DPB1. To predict cytomegalovirus infection status, the study combined high-throughput TCR immunosequencing, statistical association of individual TCRs with disease status, and machine learning. Besides the first cohort of 666 subjects, a separate validation cohort made up of about 120 different subjects was used. Among the roughly 430 genotyped donors, approximately 82% belonged to the genetic ancestry cluster associated with self-reported Caucasian donors. Among roughly 400 genotyped donors of the cohort, an average of roughly 240,000 unique TCR beta nucleotide sequences were sequenced per donor, about a sixth of them non-productive. The study aimed to test whether signatures of past pathogen exposure could be identified by cataloging public T cell receptors. In a later genetic analysis, genome-wide SNP genotypes for about three fifths of the 666 donors were used, and that subset was treated as a discovery cohort. Every repertoire in the discovery cohort had been generated on one and the same sequencing platform. HLA typing covered class I and class II loci at four-digit resolution. Rather than drawing on any new phenotypic data, the later analysis identified candidate immune exposures from TCR beta sequences and the way those sequences occurred across donors. General study outcomes and caveats: When HLA alleles, especially DR and DQ, strongly co-occurred, TCR associations were difficult to assign to individual alleles. Compared with the approximately 670-donor mean, donors in an Asian-associated ancestry cluster had fewer N-insertions in productive TCRs, according to a later genetic analysis. Because counts were too low, more than 15 rarely observed V segments, including chromosome 9 orphons, were left out of the earlier analysis of over 550 of the donors. In a later analysis, the rate of TCR association differed among HLA loci, with DRB1 alleles having the most associated TCRs and HLA-C alleles having the fewest. The 87-base-pair reads could not distinguish some IMGT-functional V segments, including TRBV6-2 and TRBV6-3, so those segments were excluded. Compared with equally common non-associated chains, HLA-associated TCR beta chains in a later analysis were more clonally expanded and had lower generation probabilities. Across donors, most TCR sequences were observed very rarely, whereas some public TCRs were present in many individuals. According to a later analysis, parvovirus B19, influenza, CMV and Epstein-Barr virus appeared linked to several top co-occurrence clusters. A cluster of highly shared sequence variants was judged likely to be a technical artifact of the sequencing pipeline. V-gene and J-gene trimming of TCR beta chains was associated with a missense DCLRE1C variant in a later genetic analysis, and the association was replicated in an independent cohort. Linkage disequilibrium might explain the correlated functional status among segregating V segments, but an unknown experimental factor could not be excluded. In vitro tests confirmed that three of the cytomegalovirus-associated TCR beta chains recognize cytomegalovirus antigens. The classifier was reported to diagnose cytomegalovirus status with high specificity and sensitivity in both the original and validation cohorts. In a later analysis, most CMV-associated TCR beta chains were found to appear HLA-restricted, with HLA associations seemingly driven largely by CMV exposure. The only immune exposure information available for the cohort was CMV serostatus. Only TCR beta chains were sequenced in this cohort, and the absence of alpha or paired-chain data limited detectable features. Presence/absence analyses assumed roughly uniform sequencing depth across donors, an assumption that may not hold. Because some donors lacked HLA typing at each locus, the association tests relied only on the typed subset. A further reported finding was that TCR beta sequences accurately predicted the HLA-A and HLA-B alleles for most subjects in the first cohort. In the study, around 160 TCR beta chains were listed as associated with cytomegalovirus. Broadly in line with IMGT annotations, most TCR beta V segments showed up in productive rearrangements about 87% or about 30% of the time in an earlier analysis of 587 of the donors. At a false discovery rate of 0.05, a later analysis linked about 17,000 TCR beta sequences to specific HLA alleles. The authors suggested that the approach could potentially be generalized to other disease states and immunological phenotypes.

The cohort was made up of several hundred healthy bone marrow donors. At the time of sampling, all cohort members were nominally healthy, though unrecorded immune exposures were likely present. The donor was CMV seropositive and belonged to the group of a few hundred seropositive cohort members. Each donor provided a peripheral blood sample, and peripheral blood mononuclear cells were used for TCR beta sequencing. Genomic DNA was extracted from the blood cell samples with the Qiagen DNeasy Blood Extraction Kit. V lost 1 base and J lost 9 bases, and the count of bases not matched to a germline gene is 7. CDR1 and CDR2 are drawn from the germline V gene: LGHNA, YNFKEQ. The cysteine opens and the phenylalanine closes a CDR3 of 15 amino acids. The entry retains the CDR3 DNA only, 45 bases that are in frame from base 1. Library creation used the immunoSEQ multiplex PCR assay. The multiplex PCR relied on a mix of 60 forward primers for TCR Vbeta segments and 13 reverse primers for TCR Jbeta segments. The CDR3 region of rearranged TCR beta genes was amplified from genomic DNA with a multiplex PCR assay. On the Illumina HiSeq System, the amplified TCR beta libraries were sequenced as 87-base-pair reads. Per the authors' processing: A later analysis counted about 80 million unique TCR beta chains across the 550 to 700 repertoires, and 10 million to 11 million of these chains were shared by at least two donors. Raw reads were error-corrected and collapsed into unique sequences with a nearest-neighbor algorithm that merged closely related sequences to remove PCR and sequencing errors. Alignment of CDR3 sequences to IMGT reference sequences was used to assign V, D and J gene segments. For a sequence to be retained, at least a six-nucleotide match to both a V gene segment and a J gene segment was required. A rearrangement counted as productive if the CDR3 had no stop codons and remained in frame with V and J, and every other rearrangement counted as non-productive. Following IMGT convention, CDR3 was defined as the stretch from the second conserved V-encoded cysteine to the conserved J-encoded phenylalanine. The earlier analysis of 450 to 750 of the donors excluded any sequence lacking an unambiguous match to a single V gene segment. An earlier analysis of over 450 of the donors classified V segments as functional when productive rearrangements were above 56.7% and as segregating when the standard deviation between donors was above 5%. A statistical classification framework was built for diagnosing cytomegalovirus status from the catalog of TCR beta chain sequences. In a later analysis, V and J genes were assigned by comparing TCR nucleotide sequences against IMGT/GENE-DB human TR gene sequences. In a later analysis, CDR3 sequences and most-parsimonious VDJ recombination scenarios were assigned using the TCRdist pipeline. In a later analysis, every TCR beta chain was defined by the combination of its CDR3 amino acid sequence and its V-gene family, and reads without a unique V-gene family were dropped. As a way to deal with suspected cross-contamination and a sequencing artifact, a later analysis dropped 592 nucleotide sequences that were highly shared and had low generation probability. In a later analysis, a clonal expansion index was calculated for each public chain from normalized within-repertoire ranks of inferred template counts. In a later analysis, generation probabilities were computed using a VDJ recombination model fitted to out-of-frame rearrangements, and the results were checked against IGoR. In a later analysis, hypergeometric tests were used to score TCR-TCR, TCR-HLA and TCR-CMV co-occurrence, with a repertoire-size bias correction applied to TCR pairs. False discovery rates were estimated in a later analysis by permuting HLA or CMV assignments 20 times. In a later analysis, co-occurring TCRs were grouped using DBSCAN, with TCRdist sequence similarity added in when clustering inside HLA-allele-positive subsets. Repertoires with fewer than 30,000 or more than 120,000 public chains were left out of co-occurrence clustering, as were several repertoires with anomalous nucleotide sharing. The table was pulled from immuneACCESS by TCRdb, which kept in-frame rearrangements only. Such tables lose some clones; where checked, under half of the loss comes from unresolved V genes, and the rest has no known cause. V and J calls plus clone size are reproduced from that table; the DNA served to infer D and trimming. This sample holds 100,000 to 150,000 clones; under 85% were observed only once. The top ten clonotypes cover around 13% of the sample.

About this clone: The target of this receptor is not known. Base qualities are not provided; no much larger clone lies one nucleotide away.

Recombination linked TRBV4-2 to TRBJ2-1; 9 central bases correspond to TRBD2. This clonotype originated in a woman aged 40 to 55 in good health and CMV-seropositive. Sequenced: PBMCs. The CDR3 reads CASSQGSGRNTEQFF. The bases read TGTGCCAGCAGCCAAGGAAGCGGGAGGAACACTGAGCAGTTCTTC.